The rows below give T cell receptor beta chains drawn from one sample of a study of regulatory T cells in long-lasting Graves disease. Via MiXCR, TCRdb re-called the multiplex PCR reads, giving one row per CDR3 protein. The sample lists 350,000 to 450,000 distinct CDR3 sequences; around a fifth were seen once. Sequences were derived from peripheral blood mononuclear cells (PBMCs), sampled when the disease was refractory, from a patient treated with antithyroid drugs. The receptors were gathered from a female donor with Graves disease. Both conserved end residues are part of each CDR3. A D gene is named only where the DNA matches it firmly. Clone size is stated in some rows and not others, as once, few, many or a class when expanded.

j_gene: TRBJ2-7; d_gene: -; v_gene: TRBV2; abundance: many; CDR3nt: TGTGCCAGCAGGCAGGGCAAGGGGCGGGAGCAGTACTTC; CDR3aa: CASRQGKGREQYF
j_gene: TRBJ2-4; d_gene: -; v_gene: TRBV12-3/TRBV12-4; abundance: few; CDR3nt: TGTGCCAGCAGCCTCCGGGACGGGAAAAACATTCAGTACTTC; CDR3aa: CASSLRDGKNIQYF
j_gene: TRBJ2-5; d_gene: -; v_gene: TRBV5-6; abundance: -; CDR3nt: TGTGCCAGCAGCTACACGGAAAGGGAGACCCAGTACTTC; CDR3aa: CASSYTERETQYF
j_gene: TRBJ2-5; d_gene: -; v_gene: TRBV10-3; abundance: many; CDR3nt: TGTGCCATCAGTGATTTTGGTTCGAAGGAGACCCAGTACTTC; CDR3aa: CAISDFGSKETQYF
j_gene: TRBJ1-1; d_gene: -; v_gene: TRBV7-3; abundance: few; CDR3nt: TGTGCCAGCAGCTTACAGGGGAGTAGAAGTTTGAACACTGAAGCTTTCTTT; CDR3aa: CASSLQGSRSLNTEAFF
j_gene: TRBJ1-1; d_gene: -; v_gene: TRBV12-3/TRBV12-4; abundance: many; CDR3nt: TGTGCCAGCAGTTCTCAGGGAAGGACTGAAGCTTTCTTT; CDR3aa: CASSSQGRTEAFF
j_gene: TRBJ1-1; d_gene: -; v_gene: TRBV18; abundance: -; CDR3nt: TGTGCCAGCTCACCATTCGACAGTAACACTGAAGCTTTCTTT; CDR3aa: CASSPFDSNTEAFF
j_gene: TRBJ2-5; d_gene: TRBD2; v_gene: TRBV3-1; abundance: many; CDR3nt: TGTGCCAGCAGTCGAGGGACTAGCGGAAAAGAGACCCAGTACTTC; CDR3aa: CASSRGTSGKETQYF
j_gene: TRBJ2-1; d_gene: TRBD2; v_gene: TRBV28; abundance: few; CDR3nt: TGTGCCAGCAGCCTAAGCGGGAGGGCCCCACGGGAGCAGTTCTTC; CDR3aa: CASSLSGRAPREQFF
j_gene: TRBJ2-7; d_gene: TRBD1; v_gene: TRBV27; abundance: many; CDR3nt: TGTGCCAGCAGTTCCCCGGACAGGGTCTACGAGCAGTACTTC; CDR3aa: CASSSPDRVYEQYF
j_gene: TRBJ2-2; d_gene: -; v_gene: TRBV5-6; abundance: -; CDR3nt: TGTGCCAGCAGCTTGGCGGGCAGAACGAACACCGGGGAGCTGTTTTTT; CDR3aa: CASSLAGRTNTGELFF
j_gene: TRBJ2-2; d_gene: TRBD2; v_gene: TRBV6-2/TRBV6-3; abundance: many; CDR3nt: TGTGCCAGCAGGCCGGGACTAGCGGGTACCGGGGAGCTGTTTTTT; CDR3aa: CASRPGLAGTGELFF
j_gene: TRBJ2-7; d_gene: TRBD2; v_gene: TRBV2; abundance: many; CDR3nt: TGTGCCAGCCTTCTAGCGGGACTCTCCTACGAGCAGTACTTC; CDR3aa: CASLLAGLSYEQYF
j_gene: TRBJ1-2; d_gene: TRBD1; v_gene: TRBV25-1; abundance: once; CDR3nt: TGTGCCAGCAGTGAAGGGACAGACAGCTATGGCTACACCTTC; CDR3aa: CASSEGTDSYGYTF
j_gene: TRBJ2-7; d_gene: TRBD1; v_gene: TRBV29-1; abundance: -; CDR3nt: TGCAGCGCTCGACAGGGATACTCCTACGAGCAGTACTTC; CDR3aa: CSARQGYSYEQYF
j_gene: TRBJ2-5; d_gene: TRBD2; v_gene: TRBV6-1; abundance: many; CDR3nt: TGTGCCAGCAGTGATTGGACTAGCGGGATTACGGAGACCCAGTACTTC; CDR3aa: CASSDWTSGITETQYF
j_gene: TRBJ2-2; d_gene: TRBD2; v_gene: TRBV5-1; abundance: few; CDR3nt: TGCGCCAGCAGCTACGTGGGGGGGAGGAACACCGGGGAGCTGTTTTTT; CDR3aa: CASSYVGGRNTGELFF
j_gene: TRBJ1-5; d_gene: -; v_gene: TRBV19; abundance: few; CDR3nt: TGTGCCAGTAATCGCGCTCGGGGGGGACTCCTAGGCAATCAGCCCCAGCATTTT; CDR3aa: CASNRARGGLLGNQPQHF
j_gene: TRBJ2-7; d_gene: -; v_gene: TRBV20-1; abundance: -; CDR3nt: TGCAGTGCTAGAGATCGCAGGGGACCCACCTACGAGCAGTACTTC; CDR3aa: CSARDRRGPTYEQYF
j_gene: TRBJ2-7; d_gene: -; v_gene: TRBV3-1; abundance: many; CDR3nt: TGTGCCAGCAGCAACGGGGACGCCGCCTACGAGCAGTACTTC; CDR3aa: CASSNGDAAYEQYF
j_gene: TRBJ2-7; d_gene: -; v_gene: TRBV20-1; abundance: few; CDR3nt: TGCAGTGGGTGGGGTGGCGAGCAGTACTTC; CDR3aa: CSGWGGEQYF
j_gene: TRBJ2-1; d_gene: TRBD1; v_gene: TRBV28; abundance: many; CDR3nt: TGTGCCAGCAGTGAAGGAGAACAGGGGGCAGAGGAGCAGTTCTTC; CDR3aa: CASSEGEQGAEEQFF